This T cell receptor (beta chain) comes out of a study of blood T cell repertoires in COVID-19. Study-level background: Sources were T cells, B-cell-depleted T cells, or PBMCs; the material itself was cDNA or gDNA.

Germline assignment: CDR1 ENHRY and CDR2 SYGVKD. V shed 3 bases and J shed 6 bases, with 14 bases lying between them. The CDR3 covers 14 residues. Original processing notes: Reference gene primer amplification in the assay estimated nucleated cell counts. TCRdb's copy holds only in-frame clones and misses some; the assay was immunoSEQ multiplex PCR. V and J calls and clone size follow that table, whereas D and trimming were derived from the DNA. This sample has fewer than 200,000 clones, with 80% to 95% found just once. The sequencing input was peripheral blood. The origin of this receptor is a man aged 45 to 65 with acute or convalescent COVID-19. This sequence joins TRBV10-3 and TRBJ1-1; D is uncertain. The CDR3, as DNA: TGTGCCATCAGTGATATGGTCGGGATCGCTGAAGCTTTCTTT. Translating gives CAISDMVGIAEAFF.